The next 19 T cell receptor beta chains were all read from a single sample in a study of T cells in localized non-small cell lung cancer. Clones were sequenced by immunoSEQ multiplex PCR, and TCRdb holds only the in-frame ones, with some missing. This sample has about 4,800 clones; 32% occur once, and the top ten carry around 9%. The material was lung tumor tissue, obtained before any cancer treatment. These receptors were obtained from a woman aged 35-75 years with stage II squamous cell lung carcinoma.

This clone was found a few times. The chain uses TRBV6-8 and TRBJ2-2; D remains unclear. Trimming shortened V by 6 bases and J by 5 bases, and 16 bases separated the two germline ends. Germline assignment: CDR1 MNHGY and CDR2 SAAAGT. CDR3 length: 15 amino acids. The CDR3 nucleotides are TGTGCCAGCAGACCCTTCGGAGTGTTAACCGGGGAGCTGTTTTTT. Amino acid sequence: CASRPFGVLTGELFF.

V is TRBV2 and J is TRBJ2-3; no reliable D call. Trimming removed 7 bases at V and 4 bases at J, with 9 bases between. In germline, CDR1 is SNHLY, CDR2 FYNNEI. The CDR3 consists of 12 residues. CDR3 nucleotide sequence: TGTGCCAGCACCGGGTGGGCAGATACGCAGTATTTT. Amino acids: CASTGWADTQYF.

This clone is termed medium-sized. This chain links TRBV11-3 with TRBJ1-1; D is perhaps TRBD1 (5 bases). Trimming removed 3 bases at V and 0 bases at J, with 14 bases between. Germline V lookup: CDR1 SGHNT, CDR2 YENEEA. The CDR3 has 16 amino acids. The CDR3 sequence is CASSLGQLYLNTEAFF. CDR3 bases: TGTGCCAGCAGCTTGGGGCAGCTCTACTTGAACACTGAAGCTTTCTTT. Drawing the rest from reference TRBV11-3 and TRBJ1-1, the complete variable domain is EAGVVQSPRYKIIEKKQPVAFWCNPISGHNTLYWYLQNLGQGPELLIRYENEEAVDDSQLPKDRFSAERLKGVDSTLKIQPAELGDSAVYLCASSLGQLYLNTEAFFGQGTRLTVV.

This clone was observed a few times. CDR3 amino acids: CASRGTSGSYYEQYF. The CDR3 coding sequence is TGTGCCAGCCGAGGGACTAGCGGGTCCTACTACGAGCAGTACTTC. The V and J genes are TRBV6-8 and TRBJ2-7; 12 bases line up with TRBD2. The germline V gene has CDR1 MNHGY and CDR2 SAAAGT. The CDR3 consists of 15 residues. V was pared by 8 bases and J by 3 bases, with 8 bases of the junction left unmatched.

CDR3 nucleotide sequence: TGTGCCAGCAGTTACTCGCGTAGTGGACCGAATTCACCCCTCCACTTT. Amino acids: CASSYSRSGPNSPLHF. V usage is TRBV6-8 and J usage is TRBJ1-6; D gene ambiguous. The CDR3 loop spans 16 amino acids. V was cut by 0 bases and J by 7 bases, with 13 bases left in between. In germline, CDR1 is MNHGY, CDR2 SAAAGT.

The chain combines TRBV9 with TRBJ1-1; TRBD1 might be the D (6 bases). The germline V gene encodes CDR1 SGDLS and CDR2 YYNGEE. The CDR3 totals 13 residues. The V end was cut by 3 bases, the J end by 3 bases, with 9 bases between. CDR3 sequence (DNA): TGTGCCAGCAGCGCGGACAGAGACACTGAAGCTTTCTTT. It codes for CASSADRDTEAFF. Together with reference TRBV9 and TRBJ1-1, the CDR3 gives the full variable domain: DSGVTQTPKHLITATGQRVTLRCSPRSGDLSVYWYQQSLDQGLQFLIQYYNGEERAKGNILERFSAQQFPDLHSELNLSSLELGDSALYFCASSADRDTEAFFGQGTRLTVV.

The V call is TRBV29-1, the J call TRBJ1-5; D is possibly TRBD1 (6 bases). With 5 bases removed from V and 5 bases from J, the gap between germline ends came to 13 bases. Germline values: CDR1 SQVTM, CDR2 ANQGSEA. This CDR3 has 13 residues. In DNA form, the CDR3 reads TGCAGCGTTAGGTCGGACAGTTATCAGCCCCAGCATTTT. Translation gives CSVRSDSYQPQHF.

This clone has only a few counts. J is TRBJ2-1 and V is TRBV28; no reliable D call. The CDR3 consists of 13 residues. Trimming took off 6 bases at V and 4 bases at J, with 10 bases between the two ends. Germline V lookup: CDR1 MDHEN, CDR2 SYDVKM. CDR3 sequence: CASSRKPYNEQFF. In DNA form, the CDR3 reads TGTGCCAGCAGCCGTAAGCCGTACAATGAGCAGTTCTTC.

The V call is TRBV2, the J call TRBJ1-1; D might be TRBD1 (5 bases). This CDR3 spans 12 amino acids. V dropped 3 bases and J dropped 11 bases, with 13 bases sitting between them. Germline V CDR1 and CDR2: SNHLY, FYNNEI. DNA of the CDR3: TGTGCCAGCAGTGAGTCTTTCGGGGGGGCTTTCTTT. The encoded protein is CASSESFGGAFF.

The chain uses TRBV14 and TRBJ1-4; TRBD1 matches 9 bases. The CDR3 is made up of 15 amino acids. Germline trimming cut 1 base from V and 5 bases from J; bases unmatched to any gene: 2. Germline V lookup: CDR1 SGHDN, CDR2 FVKESK. CDR3 amino acids: CASSQGGQGNEKLFF. The CDR3 DNA sequence: TGTGCCAGCAGCCAAGGTGGACAGGGGAATGAAAAACTGTTTTTT.

This chain links TRBV9 with TRBJ1-1; no definite D call. This CDR3 region has 15 residues. Looked up from germline, CDR1 is SGDLS and CDR2 is YYNGEE. V was cut by 2 bases and J by 3 bases, with 14 bases left in between. DNA for the CDR3: TGTGCCAGCAGCGTCACTCCCCCGGGAGACACTGAAGCTTTCTTT. It is translated as CASSVTPPGDTEAFF.

The chain combines TRBV11-3 with TRBJ2-1; D unclear. The CDR3 consists of 15 residues. Trimming took 1 base from V and 4 from J, leaving 11 bases between them. Germline-derived CDR1 and CDR2 are SGHNT and YENEEA. CDR3 sequence: CASSLGRASYNEQFF. The CDR3 nucleotides read TGTGCCAGCAGCTTAGGTCGGGCGTCTTACAATGAGCAGTTCTTC. Supplemented by reference TRBV11-3 and TRBJ2-1, the full variable domain reads EAGVVQSPRYKIIEKKQPVAFWCNPISGHNTLYWYLQNLGQGPELLIRYENEEAVDDSQLPKDRFSAERLKGVDSTLKIQPAELGDSAVYLCASSLGRASYNEQFFGPGTRLTVL.

The rearrangement uses TRBV12-5 and TRBJ1-1; no clear D gene. Germline V gene lookup returns CDR1 LGHNT and CDR2 FRNRAP. This CDR3 comprises 11 residues. The CDR3 spells CASTLTREAFF. The DNA of the CDR3 is TGTGCCAGCACCCTAACACGTGAAGCTTTCTTT.

This chain connects TRBV9 to TRBJ2-2, with D unresolved. The CDR3 is 14 amino acids. The germline gives CDR1 SGDLS, CDR2 YYNGEE. V was shortened by 7 bases and J by 1 base, with 11 bases between the two germline ends. The CDR3 nucleotides are TGTGCCAGCGGCGAGATATTGAACACCGGGGAGCTGTTTTTT. The encoded protein is CASGEILNTGELFF.

This clone is a singleton in its sample. V is TRBV28 and J is TRBJ2-7; D gene ambiguous. Germline V gene sequence: CDR1 MDHEN, CDR2 SYDVKM. Trimming removed 1 base at V and 0 bases at J, with 13 bases between. The CDR3 is 16 amino acids. CDR3 coding DNA: TGTGCCAGCAGTTTATTCAGCGATCCGAGCTCCTACGAGCAGTACTTC. As protein: CASSLFSDPSSYEQYF. Full variable domain (missing parts from reference TRBV28 and TRBJ2-7): DVKVTQSSRYLVKRTGEKVFLECVQDMDHENMFWYRQDPGLGLRLIYFSYDVKMKEKGDIPEGYSVSREKKERFSLILESASTNQTSMYLCASSLFSDPSSYEQYFGPGTRLTVT.

In this sample, this clone turned up a few times. The chain is built from TRBV28 and TRBJ1-1, with TRBD1 as a possible D gene (5 bases). This CDR3 is built from 12 residues. Per germline, CDR1 MDHEN and CDR2 SYDVKM. Trimming pared 10 bases from V and 1 base from J, leaving 10 bases between. For the CDR3, the DNA is TGTGCCACCTCGGGGCCGAACACTGAAGCTTTCTTT. It specifies CATSGPNTEAFF.

This clone is termed medium-sized (0.01 to 0.1%). The genes are TRBV6-8 and TRBJ2-7, with D uncertain. V shed 3 bases and J shed 2 bases, with 14 bases lying between them. The CDR3 runs 15 residues. Germline V gives CDR1 MNHGY, CDR2 SAAAGT. DNA for the CDR3: TGTGCCAGCAGTTATTCCGAAGAGACGGCCTACGAGCAGTACTTC. It codes for CASSYSEETAYEQYF.

This clone was detected only once. This chain uses TRBV19 with TRBJ2-7; 7 bases align to TRBD1. Germline V gives CDR1 LNHDA, CDR2 SQIVND (reference sequence). The J segment lost 6 bases and the V segment lost 5 bases, leaving 7 bases of the junction unmatched. The CDR3 has 13 amino acids. The CDR3 nucleotides are TGTGCCAGTAGTCCCGGGGCAGGGGGCGAGCAGTACTTC. It codes for CASSPGAGGEQYF.

The rearrangement uses TRBV11-3 and TRBJ2-1, with D maybe TRBD2 (6 bases). The CDR3 is 15 residues long. Trimming pared 3 bases from V and 4 bases from J, leaving 13 bases between. Germline V gene lookup returns CDR1 SGHNT and CDR2 YENEEA. In DNA, the CDR3 is TGTGCCAGCAGCTTGGAGGCTAGCGTATACAATGAGCAGTTCTTC. As protein: CASSLEASVYNEQFF.